These 24 T cell receptor beta chains were sequenced from one sample in a study of blood T cell repertoires in COVID-19. Sequenced by immunoSEQ multiplex PCR; TCRdb stores in-frame clones only, minus some. The sample includes 20,000 to 25,000 clones, about nine tenths of them seen just once. Source material: peripheral blood. Receptor source: a human donor with active COVID-19. The donor label of this sample is uncertain.

CDR3 in DNA: TGTGCCAGCAGTCAGGGACAGGTCCGTGAGTTCTTC. Protein sequence: CASSQGQVREFF. The V call is TRBV6-2 or TRBV6-3, the J call TRBJ2-1; 8 nucleotides line up with TRBD1. V shed 5 bases and J 14 bases; nucleotides not matched to a gene: 8. CDR3 size: 12 residues. Germline CDR1 reads MNHEY; CDR2 reads SVGEGT.

V and J are TRBV7-9 and TRBJ2-3; the match to TRBD1 covers 7 bases. Germline assignment: CDR1 SEHNR and CDR2 FQNEAQ (reference sequence). The CDR3 covers 11 residues. Trimming took 5 bases from V and 11 from J; bases not matched to a gene: 4. The CDR3 reads CASSPDREQYF. DNA for the CDR3: TGTGCCAGCAGCCCAGACAGGGAGCAGTATTTT.

This sequence joins TRBV7-8 and TRBJ1-2; TRBD1 aligns across 9 bases. The V gene end was trimmed by 1 base and the J gene end by 7 bases; junction bases not matched to a gene: 7. This CDR3 region has 15 residues. Germline V gives CDR1 SGHVS, CDR2 FQNEAQ. CDR3 in amino acids: CASSLEGTGRGGYTF. CDR3 bases: TGTGCCAGCAGCTTAGAGGGGACAGGGAGAGGTGGCTACACCTTC.

This clone was counted between two and nine times. The rearrangement joins TRBV5-1 to TRBJ2-7, with D possibly matching TRBD2 (5 bases). The CDR3 extends over 12 amino acids. Looked up from germline, CDR1 is SGHRS and CDR2 is YFSETQ. V was clipped by 4 bases and J by 3 bases, with 8 bases between them. The CDR3 here is CASSPGVYEQYF. The CDR3 nucleotides read TGCGCCAGCAGCCCCGGGGTCTACGAGCAGTACTTC.

This rearrangement joins TRBV7-9 to TRBJ2-1; tentative D call: TRBD2 (5 bases). V dropped 0 bases and J dropped 2 bases, with 20 bases sitting between them. This CDR3 region has 19 residues. Germline V gene lookup returns CDR1 SEHNR and CDR2 FQNEAQ (reference sequence). The CDR3 region is CASSLAERGVGEAYNEQFF. Here the CDR3 DNA reads TGTGCCAGCAGCTTAGCAGAACGTGGGGTGGGAGAAGCCTACAATGAGCAGTTCTTC. The complete variable domain, with remaining parts taken from reference TRBV7-9 and TRBJ2-1, reads DTGVSQNPRHKITKRGQNVTFRCDPISEHNRLYWYRQTLGQGPEFLTYFQNEAQLEKSRLLSDRFSAERPKGSFSTLEIQRTEQGDSAMYLCASSLAERGVGEAYNEQFFGPGTRLTVL.

The chain couples TRBV19 to TRBJ2-4; 8 nucleotides match TRBD1. Germline trimming cut 3 bases from V and 8 bases from J; bases unmatched to any gene: 6. The V gene's germline CDR1 is LNHDA and CDR2 SQIVND (reference sequence). The CDR3 has 14 residues. The CDR3 region is CASSIGQGADIQYF. The CDR3 bases are TGTGCCAGTAGTATTGGTCAGGGGGCGGACATTCAGTACTTC.

This clone was observed once. This chain uses TRBV13 with TRBJ2-7, with TRBD2 matching over 8 bases. The V and J ends lost 3 bases and 0 bases, in that order; junction bases with no gene match: 7. The germline V gene encodes CDR1 PRHDT and CDR2 FYEKMQ (reference sequence). This CDR3 is 16 amino acids long. In DNA form, the CDR3 reads TGTGCCAGCAGCTTTGGGAGCGGGAGAACCTCCTACGAGCAGTACTTC. Amino acid sequence: CASSFGSGRTSYEQYF.

The chain couples TRBV7-2 to TRBJ2-1; TRBD2 aligns across 8 bases. Germline-derived CDR1 and CDR2 are SGHTA and FQGNSA. The CDR3 extends over 17 amino acids. V dropped 5 bases and J dropped 0; count of bases not matched to a gene: 9. The CDR3 DNA reads TGTGCCAGCAGCGGGCGGGGTAGCGGGAACTCCTACAATGAGCAGTTCTTC. It encodes CASSGRGSGNSYNEQFF.

The rearrangement uses TRBV3-1 (or the pseudogene TRBV3-2) and TRBJ2-5; D gene ambiguous. The CDR3 totals 12 residues. Trimming took off 5 bases at V and 5 bases at J, with 9 bases between the two ends. Germline CDR1 and CDR2: LGHDT and YNNKEL (reference sequence). For the CDR3, the DNA is TGTGCCAGCAGCGGAGTTGGGGAGACCCAGTACTTC. Translating gives CASSGVGETQYF.

The chain joins TRBV12-3 or TRBV12-4 to TRBJ1-1; D not certain. The CDR3 is 13 amino acids. V was pared by 6 bases and J by 4 bases, with 12 bases between. Written as DNA, the CDR3 is TGTGCCAGCAGCCCTGTTTCTTTCACTGAAGCTTTCTTT. Protein sequence: CASSPVSFTEAFF.

This chain connects TRBV5-5 to TRBJ2-7; no clear D. The CDR3 runs 12 residues. CDR1 and CDR2 from the germline V gene are SGHKS and YYEKEE (reference sequence). V was pared by 2 bases and J by 5 bases, with 8 bases between. DNA of the CDR3: TGTGCCAGCAGCTTCGGGTTCCACGAGCAGTACTTC. Amino acid sequence: CASSFGFHEQYF.

This sequence joins TRBV9 and TRBJ2-4; perhaps TRBD2 as D (6 bases). The germline gives CDR1 SGDLS, CDR2 YYNGEE. V was clipped by 0 bases and J by 5 bases, with 21 bases between them. The CDR3 spans 18 residues. The CDR3 sequence is CASSVGDGRSGEQNIQYF. The DNA for the CDR3 is TGTGCCAGCAGCGTAGGGGATGGGAGGAGTGGGGAGCAAAACATTCAGTACTTC.

The J gene is TRBJ1-1, the V gene TRBV7-9, with 12 bases identical to TRBD1. With 5 bases clipped from V and 0 bases from J, the junction kept 10 bases outside the gene matches. Germline-derived CDR1 and CDR2 are SEHNR and FQNEAQ (reference sequence). The length of the CDR3 is 18 residues. This chain's CDR3 is CASSQTWDRGHMNTEAFF. The CDR3 DNA follows: TGTGCCAGCAGCCAGACCTGGGACAGGGGGCACATGAACACTGAAGCTTTCTTT.

A few counts support this clone. V gene TRBV29-1 combines with J gene TRBJ2-5; 14 bases fit TRBD2. Germline CDR1 and CDR2: SQVTM and ANQGSEA. V was pared by 6 bases and J by 2 bases, with 8 bases of the junction left unmatched. The CDR3 spans 16 residues. Here the CDR3 reads CSVGLAGGKWQETQYF. The CDR3 DNA is TGCAGCGTCGGACTAGCGGGGGGAAAGTGGCAAGAGACCCAGTACTTC.

This chain links TRBV5-1 with TRBJ2-7, with 7 bases aligning to TRBD2. Trimming at V came to 0 bases and at J to 1 base, leaving 19 bases not matched to a gene. The length of the CDR3 is 20 residues. Germline-derived CDR1 and CDR2 are SGHRS and YFSETQ. CDR3 in amino acids: CASSLGHRGGPTFGSYEQYF. CDR3 DNA: TGCGCCAGCAGCTTGGGGCATCGCGGGGGACCGACTTTTGGATCCTACGAGCAGTACTTC.

The chain couples TRBV5-4 to TRBJ2-2, with 7 bases identical to TRBD2. The CDR3 contains 12 residues. The trim removed 10 bases at V and 6 bases at J, leaving 6 bases unmatched. Germline CDR1 SGHNT, CDR2 YYREEE (reference sequence). The CDR3 is CAGRAFAGELFF. Written as DNA, the CDR3 is TGTGCCGGGAGGGCCTTTGCCGGGGAGCTGTTTTTT.

The chain links TRBV6-5 to TRBJ1-4; D is undetermined. Trimming pared 8 bases from V and 0 bases from J, leaving 7 bases between. Germline CDR1 and CDR2: MNHEY and SVGAGI. CDR3 length equals 13 residues. The CDR3 bases are TGTGCCAGCCAGGATGCAACTAATGAAAAACTGTTTTTT. The encoded protein is CASQDATNEKLFF.

This chain links TRBV7-2 with TRBJ2-1, with 10 positions matching TRBD1. The V gene end was trimmed by 3 bases and the J gene end by 5 bases; junction bases not matched to a gene: 7. This CDR3 comprises 16 residues. The V gene's germline CDR1 is SGHTA and CDR2 FQGNSA. The CDR3 here is CASSFRAGTGDNEQFF. The CDR3 DNA reads TGTGCCAGCAGCTTTCGCGCCGGGACAGGGGACAATGAGCAGTTCTTC.

The chain links TRBV14 to TRBJ1-2; D unresolved. This CDR3 is 15 amino acids long. Trimming left V 1 base short and J 3 bases short, with 12 bases between. The germline V gene encodes CDR1 SGHDN and CDR2 FVKESK. The CDR3 DNA sequence: TGTGCCAGCAGCCAAGTTGGCAGGTCCGACTATGGCTACACCTTC. Protein sequence: CASSQVGRSDYGYTF.

The chain links TRBV30 to TRBJ2-5; possible D gene TRBD2, 6 bases. V gave up 5 bases and J gave up 3 bases, with 19 bases separating them. CDR1 and CDR2 from the germline V gene are GTSNPN and SVGIG (reference sequence). This CDR3 region has 15 residues. The CDR3 DNA sequence: TGTGCCTGGGGCGCCTGGTCGGGAGTAAAAGAGACCCAGTACTTC. It yields the protein CAWGAWSGVKETQYF.

The chain couples TRBV28 to TRBJ1-3; possibly TRBD1 for D (5 bases). The germline V gene encodes CDR1 MDHEN and CDR2 SYDVKM. This CDR3 has 12 residues. Trimming removed 5 bases at V and 7 bases at J, with 9 bases between. CDR3 DNA: TGTGCCAGCAGTCCCGGGGGGAACACCATATATTTT. Amino acids: CASSPGGNTIYF.

The rearrangement joins TRBV18 to TRBJ1-2; 7 nucleotides match TRBD1. This CDR3 has 14 amino acids. V was pared by 2 bases and J by 5 bases, with 5 bases of the junction left unmatched. Germline V gene data show CDR1 as KGHSH and CDR2 as LQKENI. The CDR3 loop reads CASSPAETGYGYTF. The DNA for the CDR3 is TGTGCCAGCTCACCAGCCGAGACAGGGTATGGCTACACCTTC.

The chain uses TRBV6-5 and TRBJ2-7, with 8 bases fitting TRBD2. The V and J ends lost 5 bases and 0 bases, in that order; junction bases with no gene match: 6. In germline, CDR1 is MNHEY, CDR2 SVGAGI. The CDR3 extends over 15 amino acids. The CDR3, as DNA: TGTGCCAGCAGTAGGACTAGCCTGAGCTCCTACGAGCAGTACTTC. It encodes CASSRTSLSSYEQYF.

This clone was picked up one time. The V gene is TRBV7-4, the J gene TRBJ2-7; 9 bases match TRBD1. There are 13 residues in the CDR3. Germline V CDR1 and CDR2: SGHVT, SQSDAQ. The J segment lost 2 bases and the V segment lost 4 bases, leaving 0 bases of the junction unmatched. This CDR3 is CASSWTGAYEQYF. DNA of the CDR3: TGTGCCAGCAGCTGGACAGGGGCCTACGAGCAGTACTTC.